This T cell receptor beta chain was obtained from a study of cytomegalovirus exposure and HLA in healthy donors. Turning to the study itself: HLA-typed donors contributed 80 million or so unique TCRs, which were held in an early data release.

PCR involved 60 Vbeta and 13 Jbeta primers. TCRdb's table, derived via immunoSEQ multiplex PCR, lists solely in-frame clones and lacks some. Of some 150,000 clones listed, approximately 9% were seen once; the top ten hold around 7%. Points on this clone: The target antigen is unknown.

Regarding the study as a whole: Researchers had no immune exposure information except CMV serostatus available.

Losses at the gene ends were 3 bases for V and 2 bases for J; bases not matched to a gene: 8. The V gene's germline CDR1 is SGHTA and CDR2 FQGNSA. This CDR3 is built from 16 residues. The gene calls are TRBV7-2 and TRBJ2-5, with TRBD2 matching 8 bases. Sequencing used PBMCs. The source is a woman between 40 and 55 years old in good health and CMV-seropositive. CDR3 amino acids: CASSLRVAGFQETQYF. The CDR3 DNA reads TGTGCCAGCAGCTTGCGAGTAGCGGGGTTTCAAGAGACCCAGTACTTC.